This TCR beta chain emerged from a study of T cells in tumors after PD-1 blockade. Produced via immunoSEQ multiplex PCR; TCRdb's table is partial and in-frame only. The sample consists of just under 65,000 clones, around two thirds of them appearing once. This CDR3 spans 15 amino acids. CDR1 is SGHNT and CDR2 is YYREEE in the germline V gene (reference sequence). The ends lost 0 bases at V and 5 bases at J; junction bases unmatched: 7. The rearrangement joins TRBV5-4 to TRBJ2-5, with TRBD2 matching over 7 bases. The sequence derives from a human donor with basal cell carcinoma. Here the sequenced sample was PBMCs, taken after anti-PD-1 treatment. In DNA, the CDR3 is TGTGCCAGCAGCTTGGCGGGGTCCGGGGGGGAGACCCAGTACTTC. This sequence encodes CASSLAGSGGETQYF.